The clone carrying this T cell receptor (beta chain) occurred once. Its specificity is unknown. These data originate in a study of T cell responses to AZD1222 COVID-19 vaccine. The repertoire was sequenced with immunoSEQ multiplex PCR; TCRdb's copy has only in-frame clones and lacks some. The sample lists 170,000 or so clones; approximately 90% were seen once. Germline loops: CDR1 LNHDA, CDR2 SQIVND (reference sequence). Trimming shortened V by 5 bases and J by 2 bases, and 9 bases separated the two germline ends. This CDR3 has 14 residues. Notes on the study in general: The donor group comprised mostly white British people and more females; the analysis possibly underestimated clonal diversity. Once two AZD1222 doses were given, Spike-specific TCR breadth and depth went up.

The source was peripheral blood, collected on day 0 of AZD1222 vaccination. The gene calls are TRBV19 and TRBJ1-4; unclear D gene. This TCR was recovered from an adult in good health. In DNA, the CDR3 is TGTGCCAGTAGTCTAGCCGGCACTAATGAAAAACTGTTTTTT. Translating it yields CASSLAGTNEKLFF.